Listed here are 8 T cell receptor beta chains from one sample, sequenced in a study of metastatic and nonmetastatic thyroid tumors. No patient had received any treatment before thyroid surgery. TCRdb reanalyzed the PCR reads via MiXCR. The table records roughly 34,000 clones, 33% of them present only once. The sample was tumor tissue. The receptors come from a female donor with papillary thyroid cancer or a benign thyroid nodule (not recorded which). Some clones in this sample may be carry-over from other donors' samples.

Relative to its sample, this clone is medium-sized (0.01 to 0.1%). V usage is TRBV9 and J usage is TRBJ1-3; no clear D. Trimming cost V 4 bases and J 4 bases, with 9 bases left between them. Germline CDR1 reads SGDLS; CDR2 reads YYNGEE. CDR3 length: 13 residues. This CDR3 reads CASSFGRGNTIYF. DNA for the CDR3: TGTGCCAGCAGCTTCGGCAGGGGAAACACCATATATTTT.

The chain is built from TRBV12-3 or TRBV12-4 and TRBJ2-2, with 7 bases that match TRBD1. The CDR3 runs 13 residues. Trimming at V came to 6 bases and at J to 6 bases, leaving 4 bases not matched to a gene. CDR3 in amino acids: CASSQTGAGELFF. The CDR3 DNA reads TGTGCCAGCAGCCAAACAGGGGCCGGGGAGCTGTTTTTT.

The chain is built from TRBV11-1 and TRBJ2-1; 9 bases match TRBD2. The CDR3 consists of 16 residues. The trim removed 5 bases at V and 7 bases at J, leaving 12 bases unmatched. Germline-derived CDR1 and CDR2 are SGHAT and FQDESV (reference sequence). CDR3 in amino acids: CASSPISGRKHNEQFF. The CDR3 region has the DNA TGTGCCAGCAGCCCGATTAGCGGGAGAAAGCATAATGAGCAGTTCTTC. Full variable domain (missing parts from reference TRBV11-1 and TRBJ2-1): EAEVAQSPRYKITEKSQAVAFWCDPISGHATLYWYRQILGQGPELLVQFQDESVVDDSQLPKDRFSAERLKGVDSTLKIQPAELGDSAMYLCASSPISGRKHNEQFFGPGTRLTVL.

The rearrangement joins TRBV11-2 to TRBJ2-2, with 8 bases lining up with TRBD1. There are 13 residues in the CDR3. Germline loops: CDR1 SGHAT, CDR2 FQNNGV. J lost 6 bases, V lost 4 bases, and 1 base had no gene match. The CDR3 bases are TGTGCCAGCAGCTCACAGGGGGCCGGGGAGCTGTTTTTT. Amino acid sequence: CASSSQGAGELFF. Full variable domain (outside the CDR3, taken from reference TRBV11-2 and TRBJ2-2): EAGVAQSPRYKIIEKRQSVAFWCNPISGHATLYWYQQILGQGPKLLIQFQNNGVVDDSQLPKDRFSAERLKGVDSTLKIQPAKLEDSAVYLCASSSQGAGELFFGEGSRLTVL.

The chain uses TRBV5-1 and TRBJ2-7; 8 positions match TRBD2. Germline V lookup: CDR1 SGHRS, CDR2 YFSETQ. After removal of 4 bases from V and 7 bases from J, the junction contained 7 bases not matched to a gene. The CDR3 totals 13 residues. The CDR3 here is CASSPGGAGEQYF. As DNA, the CDR3 is TGCGCCAGCAGCCCGGGGGGGGCCGGGGAGCAGTACTTC.

V usage is TRBV10-3 and J usage is TRBJ2-2; possibly TRBD2 for D (6 bases). CDR1 ENHRY and CDR2 SYGVKD come from the germline V gene. The V and J ends lost 2 bases and 5 bases respectively, with 12 bases between them. The CDR3 has 15 residues. The CDR3 sequence is CAISEGRPGTGELFF. The CDR3 DNA sequence: TGTGCCATCAGTGAGGGGAGGCCGGGGACCGGGGAGCTGTTTTTT.

The V gene is TRBV20-1, the J gene TRBJ2-7; possible D gene TRBD1, 6 bases. Trimming cost V 6 bases and J 8 bases, with 29 bases left between them. Germline V gives CDR1 DFQATT, CDR2 SNEGSKA (reference sequence). The CDR3 contains 16 residues. For the CDR3, the DNA is TGCAGTGCCAGGCCGCATGCCGCAGGACAGACCTGCAAGCAGTACTTC. Its translation: CSARPHAAGQTCKQYF.

A single count supports this clone. The chain joins TRBV20-1 to TRBJ2-2; TRBD1 agrees at 11 bases. The CDR3 sequence is 15 residues long. The J segment lost 6 bases and the V segment lost 3 bases, leaving 6 bases of the junction unmatched. Germline CDR1 reads DFQATT; CDR2 reads SNEGSKA (reference sequence). CDR3 region: CSASGRGQGAGELFF. The CDR3 DNA reads TGCAGTGCTAGTGGGAGGGGACAGGGGGCCGGGGAGCTGTTTTTT.